The 19 T cell receptor beta chains listed next were all sequenced from one sample in a study of identifying expanded T cells in peripheral blood (dated by TCRdb to the late 2010s). Library method: the immunoSEQ multiplex PCR assay. TCRdb re-hosts the immuneACCESS table, in-frame sequences only. Its copies lack some clones; in the studies checked, an unresolved V gene accounts for under half of them, and the cause for the rest is not known. The sample table holds about 110,000 clones, of which about nine tenths were seen once. 7.5% to 10% of the sample rests with the top ten. Sequencing input: blood. These receptors came from a person aged 18 to 75 in good health.

The chain joins TRBV11-2 to TRBJ2-7, with D possibly TRBD2 on 7 matching bases. In germline, CDR1 is SGHAT, CDR2 FQNNGV. CDR3 size: 14 residues. Trimming cost V 1 base and J 4 bases, with 11 bases left between them. The CDR3 sequence is CASSLAGGRYEQYF. In DNA, the CDR3 is TGTGCCAGCAGCTTAGCGGGGGGCCGGTACGAGCAGTACTTC.

The chain is built from TRBV11-2 and TRBJ2-7, with 7 bases matching TRBD2. The length of the CDR3 is 13 residues. V shed 1 base and J 4 bases; nucleotides not matched to a gene: 1. Germline V lookup: CDR1 SGHAT, CDR2 FQNNGV. The CDR3 region is CASSLGLAYEQYF. The CDR3 DNA reads TGTGCCAGCAGCTTAGGACTAGCTTACGAGCAGTACTTC.

In DNA form, the CDR3 reads TGTGCCAGCAGCATTTGCGGAAAGGGGCAGCAGTACTTC. The encoded protein is CASSICGKGQQYF. The chain joins TRBV21-1 to TRBJ2-7; the D call in the table, TRBD1, was not verified against the DNA. TRBV21-1 counts as a pseudogene. The CDR3 covers 13 residues.

This chain uses TRBV7-2 with TRBJ2-1, with 11 bases aligning to TRBD2. CDR1 SGHTA and CDR2 FQGNSA come from the germline V gene. CDR3 length: 16 residues. The junction had 5 bases not matched to a gene; V was cut back by 3 bases and J by 4 bases. This CDR3 is CASSFSGTSGYNEQFF. The CDR3 nucleotides are TGTGCCAGCAGCTTTTCCGGGACTAGCGGTTACAATGAGCAGTTCTTC.

The rearrangement uses TRBV30 and TRBJ1-2; D might be TRBD1 (5 bases). CDR1 and CDR2 (germline): GTSNPN, SVGIG (reference sequence). CDR3 length: 14 amino acids. V lost 3 bases to trimming and J lost 5 bases, with 16 bases between them. Here the CDR3 DNA reads TGTGCCTGGAGCCAACCGGGGGTTATATATGGCTACACCTTC. Its protein is CAWSQPGVIYGYTF. The whole variable domain, filled in from reference TRBV30 and TRBJ1-2, reads SQTIHQWPATLVQPVGSPLSLECTVEGTSNPNLYWYRQAAGRGLQLLFYSVGIGQISSEVPQNLSASRPQDRQFILSSKKLLLSDSGFYLCAWSQPGVIYGYTFGSGTRLTVV.

The genes are TRBV6-1 and TRBJ2-3; D might be TRBD2 (6 bases). The V gene's germline CDR1 is MNHNS and CDR2 SASEGT. CDR3 length: 14 residues. V dropped 5 bases and J dropped 4 bases, with 13 bases sitting between them. This chain's CDR3 is CASSPGVEPDTQYF. CDR3 DNA: TGTGCCAGCAGTCCGGGGGTAGAACCAGATACGCAGTATTTT.

The chain carries TRBV5-6 and TRBJ2-5, with D perhaps TRBD1 (6 bases). This CDR3 is 14 amino acids long. Germline-derived CDR1 and CDR2 are SGHDT and YYEEEE. The V end was cut by 4 bases, the J end by 5 bases, with 15 bases between. The chain's CDR3 is CASSPVGHEETQYF. CDR3 DNA: TGTGCCAGCAGCCCTGTGGGACACGAGGAGACCCAGTACTTC.

V is TRBV29-1 and J is TRBJ1-1, with 8 bases that match TRBD1. Germline V gene sequence: CDR1 SQVTM, CDR2 ANQGSEA. The CDR3 has 13 residues. V lost 7 bases, J lost 8 bases, and 12 bases stayed unmatched. CDR3 residues: CSALDITGGEAFF. The CDR3 bases are TGCAGCGCCCTGGATATCACAGGGGGAGAAGCTTTCTTT.

The V and J genes are TRBV27 and TRBJ2-7; 10 bases are a match to TRBD2. The CDR3 extends over 17 amino acids. Germline CDR1 is MNHEY and CDR2 is SMNVEV (reference sequence). The V and J ends lost 4 bases and 5 bases, in that order; junction bases with no gene match: 14. As DNA, the CDR3 is TGTGCCAGCAGTTCGAGAAGCGGGAGGGCCATAACAGACGAGCAGTACTTC. It yields the protein CASSSRSGRAITDEQYF.

This sequence joins TRBV30 and TRBJ1-5; D is possibly TRBD1 (5 bases). Deletions cut 2 bases from V and 8 bases from J, with 16 bases between. CDR1 is GTSNPN, CDR2 SVGIG, per germline (reference sequence). This CDR3 has 14 residues. Here the CDR3 DNA reads TGTGCCTGGAGTCTTGGTGGGGGAATGGAGCCCCAGCATTTT. It encodes CAWSLGGGMEPQHF.

This chain joins TRBV7-6 and TRBJ1-1; the D gene is possibly TRBD1 (5 bases). The CDR3 contains 15 residues. Germline-derived CDR1 and CDR2 are SGHVS and FNYEAQ. The V end was cut by 2 bases, the J end by 1 base, with 11 bases between. The CDR3: CASSLSGTANTEAFF. As DNA, the CDR3 is TGTGCCAGCAGCTTATCAGGGACGGCGAACACTGAAGCTTTCTTT. Full variable domain (remainder filled in from reference TRBV7-6 and TRBJ1-1): GAGVSQSPRYKVTKRGQDVALRCDPISGHVSLYWYRQALGQGPEFLTYFNYEAQQDKSGLPNDRFSAERPEGSISTLTIQRTEQRDSAMYRCASSLSGTANTEAFFGQGTRLTVV.

The chain has TRBV6-5 and TRBJ1-3, with D uncertain. CDR1 is MNHEY, CDR2 SVGAGI, per germline. The CDR3 sequence is 13 residues long. The CDR3 reads CSATSDSGNTIYF. Written as DNA, the CDR3 is TGTTCCGCGACCAGTGACTCTGGAAACACCATATATTTT.

This sequence joins TRBV27 and TRBJ2-7, with 7 bases that match TRBD2. The V gene end was trimmed by 7 bases and the J gene end by 5 bases; junction bases not matched to a gene: 8. Germline V gene data show CDR1 as MNHEY and CDR2 as SMNVEV (reference sequence). The CDR3 length is 13 residues. This chain's CDR3 is CASTGVAGDEQYF. CDR3 in DNA: TGTGCCAGCACGGGGGTAGCGGGTGACGAGCAGTACTTC.

CDR3 residues: CASSLGVNTEAFF. The CDR3 nucleotides read TGCGCCAGCAGCTTGGGGGTGAACACTGAAGCTTTCTTT. The rearrangement links TRBV5-1 to TRBJ1-1; D is ambiguous. Germline V gene sequence: CDR1 SGHRS, CDR2 YFSETQ. V was cut by 0 bases and J by 0 bases, with 3 bases left in between. This CDR3 spans 13 amino acids.

The genes are TRBV2 and TRBJ1-2; D gene unclear. The V gene's germline CDR1 is SNHLY and CDR2 FYNNEI. The ends were cut back, 1 base at V and 3 bases at J, with 6 bases in the middle. This CDR3 has 13 residues. The CDR3 loop is CASSEGWDYGYTF. CDR3 DNA sequence: TGTGCCAGCAGTGAAGGGTGGGACTATGGCTACACCTTC. Looking up the rest from reference TRBV2 and TRBJ1-2 gives the full variable domain: EPEVTQTPSHQVTQMGQEVILRCVPISNHLYFYWYRQILGQKVEFLVSFYNNEISEKSEIFDDQFSVERPDGSNFTLKIRSTKLEDSAMYFCASSEGWDYGYTFGSGTRLTVV.

V gene TRBV29-1 combines with J gene TRBJ1-1; weak D call: TRBD1 (5 bases). The CDR3 covers 14 residues. Trimming took 5 bases from V and 4 from J, leaving 17 bases between them. CDR1 SQVTM and CDR2 ANQGSEA come from the germline V gene. This chain's CDR3 is CSVTPTGLGTEAFF. CDR3 nucleotides: TGCAGCGTTACACCTACAGGTTTGGGCACTGAAGCTTTCTTT. Looking up the rest from reference TRBV29-1 and TRBJ1-1 gives the full variable domain: SAVISQKPSRDICQRGTSLTIQCQVDSQVTMMFWYRQQPGQSLTLIATANQGSEATYESGFVIDKFPISRPNLTFSTLTVSNMSPEDSSIYLCSVTPTGLGTEAFFGQGTRLTVV.

The rearrangement joins TRBV19 to TRBJ1-2, with 8 bases lining up with TRBD1. V lost 0 bases to trimming and J lost 4 bases; unmatched junction nucleotides: 4. The CDR3 has 15 amino acids. The V gene's germline CDR1 is LNHDA and CDR2 SQIVND (reference sequence). In DNA form, the CDR3 reads TGTGCCAGTAGTATAGATGGGACAGGCACCTATGGCTACACCTTC. Translating gives CASSIDGTGTYGYTF. Complete variable domain (other parts from reference TRBV19 and TRBJ1-2): DGGITQSPKYLFRKEGQNVTLSCEQNLNHDAMYWYRQDPGQGLRLIYYSQIVNDFQKGDIAEGYSVSREKKESFPLTVTSAQKNPTAFYLCASSIDGTGTYGYTFGSGTRLTVV.

V is TRBV7-9 and J is TRBJ2-5; 9 nucleotides match TRBD2. Germline assignment: CDR1 SEHNR and CDR2 FQNEAQ (reference sequence). V dropped 3 bases and J dropped 4; count of bases not matched to a gene: 9. This CDR3 is 16 amino acids long. The DNA for the CDR3 is TGTGCCAGCAGCTTTTTTGGCGGGGGGGCGAGAGAGACCCAGTACTTC. It encodes CASSFFGGGARETQYF.

The chain couples TRBV7-9 to TRBJ2-7; 14 bases are shared with TRBD2. In germline, CDR1 is SEHNR, CDR2 FQNEAQ (reference sequence). The CDR3 totals 15 residues. V was pared by 4 bases and J by 3 bases, with 2 bases of the junction left unmatched. The CDR3 loop reads CASSSGTSGGYEQYF. CDR3 nucleotide sequence: TGTGCCAGCAGCTCCGGGACTAGCGGGGGCTACGAGCAGTACTTC.